Only one count was recorded for the clone carrying this T cell receptor beta chain. Here immunoSEQ multiplex PCR was the method, and the copy in TCRdb shows in-frame clones only, minus some. The table has roughly 300,000 clones, about 90% seen once. This sample was included in a study of blood T cell repertoires in COVID-19. Study background: Nucleic acid was either cDNA or gDNA, and it came from T cells, B-cell-depleted T cells, or PBMCs.

Donors of Cohort 3 who recovered were those that had two negative PCRs, clearance, or symptom resolution. CDR1 is LGHDT, CDR2 YNNKEL, per germline (reference sequence). V lost 1 base and J lost 1, with 10 bases in between. The CDR3 contains 15 residues. This chain joins TRBV3-1 (or the pseudogene TRBV3-2) and TRBJ1-1; D ambiguous. The sequenced sample consisted of PBMCs or T cells enriched from blood (not recorded which). This TCR came from a woman aged 30 to 39 who had recovered from COVID-19. The CDR3 nucleotides are TGTGCCAGCAGCCAAGGCCGTGGGCCGAACACTGAAGCTTTCTTT. Encoded protein: CASSQGRGPNTEAFF.